This TCR beta chain was recovered during a study of blood T cells in healthy people across ages. The second PCR ran roughly 6 to 11 cycles with a sample-barcoded 5' primer and J-beta primers. TCRdb analysed the 5' RACE reads with MiXCR anew, one entry per CDR3 protein. Of more than 1,400,000 distinct CDR3 sequences listed, about 40% were seen once; the top ten hold roughly 8.2%. Trimming took 6 bases from V and 10 from J; bases not matched to a gene: 16. The CDR3 covers 15 residues. Germline assignment: CDR1 SNHLY and CDR2 FYNNEI. Sequencing was carried out using blood. The TCR sequence derives from a woman between 18 and 29 years old in good health. The rearrangement links TRBV2 to TRBJ2-7; 9 positions match TRBD1. The CDR3 nucleotides read TGTGCCAGCAGGGGGGGGACAGGGCTACAAGAGGCCCAGTACTTC. It codes for CASRGGTGLQEAQYF.